The 28 T cell receptor beta chains below were found in one sample sequenced in a study of T cell clusters in autoimmune cytopenias. One tube held mixed TRB-A and TRB-B primer pools for touch-down PCR. TCRdb derives one entry per CDR3 protein from the multiplex PCR reads, leaving out DNA. The ten top clones account for 25% to 30%, within a sample of about 3,200 distinct CDR3 sequences. TRB amplification used roughly 250 ng of peripheral blood genomic DNA. Material for sequencing was peripheral blood. These TCRs come from a human donor with an autoimmune cytopenia or autoimmune hepatitis (not recorded which).

The chain is built from TRBV29-1 and TRBJ2-3; TCRdb outputs TRBD2, but without DNA this stays unchecked. CDR3 length: 17 amino acids. From germline, CDR1 is SQVTM and CDR2 ANQGSEA. CDR3 loop: CSVQRNGGAGGTDTQYF.

The rearrangement joins TRBV6-5 to TRBJ1-6. The CDR3 is 13 amino acids. CDR1 is MNHEY, CDR2 SVGAGI, per germline. CDR3 sequence: CAAKAWYNSPLHF.

Here the CDR3 reads CASSPTQGDRAWTEAFF. J is TRBJ1-1 and V is TRBV13; TCRdb returns TRBD1, unconfirmable since there is no DNA. CDR3 length: 17 residues. CDR1 PRHDT and CDR2 FYEKMQ come from the germline V gene (reference sequence).

This chain links TRBV27 with TRBJ1-6; TCRdb selects TRBD1, and the lack of DNA leaves this call unchecked. Germline V gene data show CDR1 as MNHEY and CDR2 as SMNVEV (reference sequence). The CDR3 is 15 amino acids. This CDR3 is CASTLGQGYNSPLHF.

V is TRBV19 and J is TRBJ2-3; without DNA, the TCRdb call of TRBD1 cannot be checked. The CDR3 extends over 15 amino acids. From germline, CDR1 is LNHDA and CDR2 SQIVND (reference sequence). CDR3 amino acids: CASRITGASTDTQYF.

The chain uses TRBV19 and TRBJ2-3; TCRdb's assignment of TRBD1 cannot be checked, as there is no DNA. This CDR3 has 16 residues. The V gene's germline CDR1 is LNHDA and CDR2 SQIVND (reference sequence). This CDR3 is CASSLDRGSGTDTQYF.

Considering frequency, this clonotype is medium-sized (0.01 to 0.1%). Here the CDR3 reads CASSNMWSEAFF. This chain links TRBV19 with TRBJ1-1. From germline, CDR1 is LNHDA and CDR2 SQIVND (reference sequence). The CDR3 loop spans 12 amino acids. Using reference TRBV19 and TRBJ1-1 for the parts outside the CDR3, the full variable domain is DGGITQSPKYLFRKEGQNVTLSCEQNLNHDAMYWYRQDPGQGLRLIYYSQIVNDFQKGDIAEGYSVSREKKESFPLTVTSAQKNPTAFYLCASSNMWSEAFFGQGTRLTVV.

This clonotype is labeled medium-sized based on frequency. CDR3 protein: CSVDGPGNTEAFF. The J gene is TRBJ1-1, the V gene TRBV29-1. The V gene's germline CDR1 is SQVTM and CDR2 ANQGSEA. This CDR3 has 13 amino acids.

J is TRBJ2-1 and V is TRBV6-5; TCRdb returns TRBD2, unconfirmable since there is no DNA. In germline, CDR1 is MNHEY, CDR2 SVGAGI. The CDR3 is 15 residues long. This CDR3 is CASSFGTSDENEQFF.

This clonotype is classed as medium-sized by frequency. The rearrangement joins TRBV12-3 or TRBV12-4 to TRBJ2-3; TCRdb picks TRBD2, but there is no DNA to check that call. This CDR3 contains 15 residues. The CDR3 reads CASSLRGLTSDTQYF.

The rearrangement uses TRBV7-2 and TRBJ1-5; TCRdb picks TRBD1, but there is no DNA to check that call. The CDR3 has 13 amino acids. In germline, CDR1 is SGHTA, CDR2 FQGNSA. The CDR3 reads CASSTRVAQPQHF.

By frequency, this clonotype registers medium-sized. The chain carries TRBV29-1 and TRBJ2-1; the D gene TCRdb calls, TRBD2, cannot be checked with no DNA. The CDR3 is 15 residues long. Per germline, CDR1 SQVTM and CDR2 ANQGSEA. CDR3 loop: CSVVSLAGGSNEQFF.

CDR3 amino acids: CASSPDYNEQFF. The chain recombines TRBV6-1 with TRBJ2-1. This CDR3 comprises 12 residues. The germline V gene has CDR1 MNHNS and CDR2 SASEGT.

This clonotype is called medium-sized based on its frequency. The chain carries TRBV6-5 and TRBJ2-3; there is no DNA to check the TCRdb D call of TRBD1. The germline V gene encodes CDR1 MNHEY and CDR2 SVGAGI. The CDR3 runs to 15 residues. The CDR3 loop is CASSYTRGRSDTQYF.

The rearrangement links TRBV5-6 to TRBJ1-4. The CDR3 runs to 13 residues. CDR1 SGHDT and CDR2 YYEEEE come from the germline V gene. The CDR3 is CASSLAIQEKLFF.

The chain carries TRBV6-2 or TRBV6-3 and TRBJ1-2. Germline CDR1 and CDR2: MNHEY and SVGEGT. CDR3 length equals 11 residues. CDR3 in amino acids: CASSPGYGYTF.

The chain is built from TRBV20-1 and TRBJ2-7; TCRdb calls TRBD1, which cannot be checked without DNA. CDR3 length equals 14 residues. The germline V gene has CDR1 DFQATT and CDR2 SNEGSKA (reference sequence). CDR3 loop: CSAVDREKRDEQYF.

In terms of frequency, this clonotype is medium-sized. The genes are TRBV11-3 and TRBJ1-5. The CDR3 runs to 16 residues. Germline CDR1 SGHNT, CDR2 YENEEA. CDR3 protein: CASSPRESHSNQPQHF. The entire variable domain, with the rest obtained from reference TRBV11-3 and TRBJ1-5, is as follows: EAGVVQSPRYKIIEKKQPVAFWCNPISGHNTLYWYLQNLGQGPELLIRYENEEAVDDSQLPKDRFSAERLKGVDSTLKIQPAELGDSAVYLCASSPRESHSNQPQHFGDGTRLSIL.

This clonotype is labeled medium-sized based on frequency. The V gene is TRBV19, the J gene TRBJ2-3; with no DNA, the TCRdb D assignment of TRBD2 cannot be verified. Looked up from germline, CDR1 is LNHDA and CDR2 is SQIVND (reference sequence). The CDR3 consists of 17 residues. The CDR3 reads CASSIQRTSGATDTQYF. The whole variable domain, filled in from reference TRBV19 and TRBJ2-3, reads DGGITQSPKYLFRKEGQNVTLSCEQNLNHDAMYWYRQDPGQGLRLIYYSQIVNDFQKGDIAEGYSVSREKKESFPLTVTSAQKNPTAFYLCASSIQRTSGATDTQYFGPGTRLTVL.

The CDR3: CATLNYRTGGNYGYTF. The V gene is TRBV19, the J gene TRBJ1-2; TCRdb's assignment of TRBD1 cannot be checked, as there is no DNA. The CDR3 covers 16 residues. Germline CDR1 is LNHDA and CDR2 is SQIVND (reference sequence).

CDR3 loop: CASSPGPGTNSPLHF. J is TRBJ1-6 and V is TRBV27; absent DNA, TCRdb's TRBD1 call cannot be checked. This CDR3 has 15 residues. From germline, CDR1 is MNHEY and CDR2 SMNVEV (reference sequence).

The V call is TRBV15, the J call TRBJ2-2; with no DNA, the TCRdb D assignment of TRBD1 cannot be verified. The V gene's germline CDR1 is LNHNV and CDR2 YYDKDF (reference sequence). The CDR3 has 15 residues. CDR3 protein: CATSRAGAATGELFF.

This clonotype counts as large (0.1 to 1%) by frequency. The CDR3 loop reads CASSYARDPTGWFSYEQYF. This sequence joins TRBV6-5 and TRBJ2-7; the D gene TCRdb calls, TRBD1, cannot be checked with no DNA. This CDR3 has 19 residues. Germline V gene sequence: CDR1 MNHEY, CDR2 SVGAGI.

Judged by frequency, this clonotype is medium-sized. The chain uses TRBV6-5 and TRBJ2-7; TCRdb calls TRBD1, which cannot be checked without DNA. The CDR3 extends over 12 amino acids. CDR1 and CDR2 (germline): MNHEY, SVGAGI. This CDR3 is CASSLRQEEQYF.

This clonotype is called large based on its frequency. The V and J genes are TRBV29-1 and TRBJ2-7; TCRdb's D call, TRBD1, is unchecked because there is no DNA. The CDR3 contains 12 residues. Germline V lookup: CDR1 SQVTM, CDR2 ANQGSEA. The CDR3 is CSAGGDGYEQYF.

The CDR3 spells CASSTPGHLNTGELFF. The chain recombines TRBV12-3 or TRBV12-4 with TRBJ2-2; TCRdb indicates TRBD1, and absent DNA this call remains unverified. CDR3 length: 16 amino acids.

This sequence joins TRBV13 and TRBJ2-7. Germline-derived CDR1 and CDR2 are PRHDT and FYEKMQ (reference sequence). The CDR3 consists of 14 residues. The CDR3 is CASSLRASEYEQYF.

By frequency, this clonotype registers medium-sized. The chain recombines TRBV19 with TRBJ2-3; TCRdb returns TRBD2, unconfirmable since there is no DNA. The CDR3 runs to 16 residues. Germline-derived CDR1 and CDR2 are LNHDA and SQIVND (reference sequence). The CDR3 region is CASSGGGGSGTDTQYF.